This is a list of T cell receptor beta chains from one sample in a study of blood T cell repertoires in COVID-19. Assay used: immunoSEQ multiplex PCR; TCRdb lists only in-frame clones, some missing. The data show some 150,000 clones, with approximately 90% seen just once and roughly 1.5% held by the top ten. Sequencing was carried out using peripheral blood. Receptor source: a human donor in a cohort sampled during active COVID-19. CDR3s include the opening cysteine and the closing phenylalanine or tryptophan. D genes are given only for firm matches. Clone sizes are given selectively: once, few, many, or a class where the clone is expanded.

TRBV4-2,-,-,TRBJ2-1,CASSQDRASDEQFF,TGTGCCAGCAGCCAAGACAGGGCCTCCGATGAGCAGTTCTTC
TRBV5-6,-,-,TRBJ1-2,CASSFYLQIDGYTF,TGTGCCAGCAGCTTCTATCTTCAAATCGATGGCTACACCTTC
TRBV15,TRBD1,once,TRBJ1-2,CATSRELTGVDGYTF,TGTGCCACCAGCAGAGAATTAACAGGGGTAGATGGCTACACCTTC
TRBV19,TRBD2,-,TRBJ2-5,CASSIRGIAGLMETQYF,TGTGCCAGTAGTATAAGGGGGATAGCGGGGTTAATGGAGACCCAGTACTTC
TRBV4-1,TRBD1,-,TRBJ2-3,CASSWTGSTDTQYF,TGCGCCAGCAGTTGGACAGGGAGCACAGATACGCAGTATTTT
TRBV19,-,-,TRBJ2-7,CASSISNEQYF,TGTGCCAGTAGTATTTCTAACGAGCAGTACTTC
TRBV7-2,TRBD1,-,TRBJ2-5,CASSLRGQAVETQYF,TGTGCCAGCAGCTTAAGAGGACAGGCTGTAGAGACCCAGTACTTC
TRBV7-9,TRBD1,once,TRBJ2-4,CASSPEDRVIQYF,TGTGCCAGCAGCCCAGAGGACAGGGTCATTCAGTACTTC
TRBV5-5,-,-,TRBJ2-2,CASSFHFSGELFF,TGTGCCAGCAGCTTCCACTTCTCCGGGGAGCTGTTTTTT
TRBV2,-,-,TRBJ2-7,CASEGDTQQYF,TGTGCCAGTGAGGGCGACACCCAGCAGTACTTC
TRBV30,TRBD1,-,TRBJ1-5,CAFQGAGNQPQHF,TGTGCCTTCCAGGGGGCAGGCAATCAGCCCCAGCATTTT
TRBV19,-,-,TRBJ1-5,CASSMGPFQPQHF,TGTGCCAGTAGTATGGGGCCCTTTCAGCCCCAGCATTTT
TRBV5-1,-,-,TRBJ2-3,CASSFSGAASTDTQYF,TGCGCCAGCAGCTTCTCAGGGGCCGCTAGCACAGATACGCAGTATTTT
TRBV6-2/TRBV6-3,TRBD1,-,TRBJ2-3,CASNPGTATDTQYF,TGTGCCAGCAACCCCGGGACAGCAACAGATACGCAGTATTTT
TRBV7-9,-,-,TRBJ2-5,CASSLDTGLQETQYF,TGTGCCAGCAGCTTAGATACTGGGCTCCAAGAGACCCAGTACTTC
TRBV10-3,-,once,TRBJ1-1,CAISEAGTQAEAFF,TGTGCCATCAGTGAGGCGGGGACCCAGGCTGAAGCTTTCTTT
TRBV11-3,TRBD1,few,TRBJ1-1,CASSRTGSTEAFF,TGTGCCAGCAGCCGGACAGGGTCCACTGAAGCTTTCTTT
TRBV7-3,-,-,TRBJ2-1,CASSLGSGSYNEQFF,TGTGCCAGCAGCTTGGGCAGCGGCTCCTACAATGAGCAGTTCTTC
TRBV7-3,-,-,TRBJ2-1,CASSSLDSYYNEQFF,TGTGCCAGCAGCTCCCTGGACAGTTACTACAATGAGCAGTTCTTC
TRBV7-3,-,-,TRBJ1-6,CASSLTSVYNSPLHF,TGTGCCAGCAGCTTAACGAGCGTCTATAATTCACCCCTCCACTTT
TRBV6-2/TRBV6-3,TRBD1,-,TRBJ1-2,CASSYSTGDGYTF,TGTGCCAGCAGTTACTCGACAGGGGATGGCTACACCTTC
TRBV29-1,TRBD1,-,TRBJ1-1,CSVGRGQGGAFF,TGCAGCGTTGGTAGGGGACAGGGGGGAGCTTTCTTT
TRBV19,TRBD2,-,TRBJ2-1,CASSHGTSGGAVEQFF,TGTGCCAGTAGTCACGGGACTAGCGGGGGGGCGGTTGAGCAGTTCTTC
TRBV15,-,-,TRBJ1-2,CATSREQVYGYTF,TGTGCCACCAGCAGAGAACAAGTCTATGGCTACACCTTC
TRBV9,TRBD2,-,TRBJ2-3,CASSTPQRGGKDTQYF,TGTGCCAGCAGCACCCCCCAGCGGGGGGGCAAAGATACGCAGTATTTT
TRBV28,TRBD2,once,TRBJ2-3,CASSSSTSGSTDTQYF,TGTGCCAGCAGTTCCTCCACTAGCGGATCCACAGATACGCAGTATTTT
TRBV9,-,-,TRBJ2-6,CASSPTAGYSGANVLTF,TGTGCCAGCAGCCCCACAGCTGGGTATAGTGGGGCCAACGTCCTGACTTTC
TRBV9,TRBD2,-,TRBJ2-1,CASSVDGGGSSYNEQFF,TGTGCCAGCAGCGTAGATGGCGGGGGGAGCTCCTACAATGAGCAGTTCTTC
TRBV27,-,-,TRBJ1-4,CASSSTGIATNEKLFF,TGTGCCAGCAGTTCCACAGGGATTGCAACTAATGAAAAACTGTTTTTT
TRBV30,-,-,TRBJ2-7,CAWSWLAGYEQYF,TGTGCCTGGAGTTGGCTAGCAGGCTACGAGCAGTACTTC
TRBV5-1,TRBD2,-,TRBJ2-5,CASRASGVEETQYF,TGCGCCAGCAGGGCTAGCGGGGTTGAAGAGACCCAGTACTTC
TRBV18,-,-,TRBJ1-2,CASSPPNSSYGYTF,TGTGCCAGCTCACCACCGAACAGTTCTTATGGCTACACCTTC
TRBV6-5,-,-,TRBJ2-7,CASSYDFHEQYF,TGTGCCAGCAGTTACGACTTCCACGAGCAGTACTTC
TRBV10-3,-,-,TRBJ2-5,CAIKRREQETQYF,TGTGCCATCAAACGTCGCGAACAAGAGACCCAGTACTTC
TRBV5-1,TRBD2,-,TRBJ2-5,CASSKGLADQETQYF,TGCGCCAGCAGCAAAGGACTAGCGGATCAAGAGACCCAGTACTTC
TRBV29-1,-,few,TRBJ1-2,CSVEEGARSGYTF,TGCAGCGTTGAAGAGGGAGCGCGGTCTGGCTACACCTTC
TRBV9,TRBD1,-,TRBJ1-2,CASSVTGVNRYGYTF,TGTGCCAGCAGCGTGACAGGGGTAAATCGGTATGGCTACACCTTC
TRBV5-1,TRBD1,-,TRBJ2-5,CASSGGQGQETQYF,TGCGCCAGCAGCGGGGGACAGGGACAAGAGACCCAGTACTTC
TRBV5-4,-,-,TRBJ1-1,CASSGDRMNTEAFF,TGTGCCAGCAGCGGCGACAGGATGAACACTGAAGCTTTCTTT
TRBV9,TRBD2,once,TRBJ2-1,CASSVSGGAVQTYNEQFF,TGTGCCAGCAGCGTAAGCGGGGGGGCCGTTCAGACCTACAATGAGCAGTTCTTC